A selection of T cell receptor beta chains follows, all from one sample in a study of blood T cell repertoires in COVID-19. The protocol was immunoSEQ multiplex PCR, while the TCRdb copy is restricted to in-frame clones and leaves out a portion. The data hold 35,000 to 50,000 clones, with approximately 81% observed a single time. The sequenced material came from peripheral blood. The receptors were gathered from a man in his 60s in a cohort sampled during active COVID-19. Each CDR3 is given with its conserved first and last residue. D genes are given only for firm matches. Expanded clones get a size class; other rows say once, few or many, or leave the size out.

TRBV3-1/TRBV3-2	TRBJ2-7	.	.	TGTGCCAGCAGCCAAGCTCCGGGACAAACGACCTACGAGCAGTACTTC	CASSQAPGQTTYEQYF
TRBV7-2	TRBJ2-1	TRBD2	.	TGTGCCAGCAGCCCAGGGACTAGCGGGAGCTCCTACAATGAGCAGTTCTTC	CASSPGTSGSSYNEQFF
TRBV18	TRBJ2-7	.	.	TGTGCCAGCTCCCCAACCTATGACGAGCAGTACTTC	CASSPTYDEQYF
TRBV27	TRBJ1-5	.	.	TGTGCCAGCAGTCCCAACCGGGCAGGGGTCAGTCAGCCCCAGCATTTT	CASSPNRAGVSQPQHF
TRBV27	TRBJ1-5	.	.	TGTGCCAGCAGGAGGACAGTGACGGATCAGCCCCAGCATTTT	CASRRTVTDQPQHF
TRBV11-2	TRBJ2-2	TRBD2	few	TGTGCCAGCAGCTTAGTCCTAGCGGGCACCGGGGAGCTGTTTTTT	CASSLVLAGTGELFF
TRBV24-1	TRBJ2-1	.	.	TGTGCCACCAGTGATTTGCGTACAGGGGAGGAGTTCTTC	CATSDLRTGEEFF
TRBV6-4	TRBJ2-7	.	.	TGTGCCAGCAGTGAATTTCCGGGAGCATCCTACGAGCAGTACTTC	CASSEFPGASYEQYF
TRBV7-2	TRBJ1-3	.	few	TGTGCCAGCAGCGCTCGGGGGGGAAACACCATATATTTT	CASSARGGNTIYF
TRBV20-1	TRBJ2-1	.	.	TGCAGTGCTAGTGGGCGGGGAGGCGGCAATGAGCAGTTCTTC	CSASGRGGGNEQFF
TRBV6-2/TRBV6-3	TRBJ1-4	.	.	TGTGCCAGCAGCCCCCAGGGTGAAAAACTGTTTTTT	CASSPQGEKLFF
TRBV24-1	TRBJ2-1	.	.	TGTGCCACCAGTGTCGGGACAAGCTCCTACAATGAGCAGTTCTTC	CATSVGTSSYNEQFF
TRBV3-1/TRBV3-2	TRBJ2-5	TRBD2	.	TGTGCCAGCAGCCACTCTAGCGGGTTGAAGACCCAGTACTTC	CASSHSSGLKTQYF
TRBV5-6	TRBJ1-3	TRBD1	.	TGTGCCAGCAGCTCCTGGGGACAGGGTAGATCTGGAAACACCATATATTTT	CASSSWGQGRSGNTIYF
TRBV4-2	TRBJ1-5	.	.	TGTGCCAGCAGCCAAGAACAGGGTACTCAGCCCCAGCATTTT	CASSQEQGTQPQHF
TRBV11-2	TRBJ1-1	.	.	TGTGCCAGCATAAAACCCGGGTCGATCACTGAAGCTTTCTTT	CASIKPGSITEAFF
TRBV27	TRBJ2-3	.	few	TGTGCCAGCAGTTTATTAGATGGAGATACGCAGTATTTT	CASSLLDGDTQYF
TRBV9	TRBJ2-1	.	once	TGTGCCAGCAGCGCTCGACATGGGGGCCAGGGGTTCTCGGGCAATGAGCAGTTCTTC	CASSARHGGQGFSGNEQFF
TRBV2	TRBJ2-7	.	.	TGTGCCAGCATCACGAGGAGGGAATCCTACGAGCAGTACTTC	CASITRRESYEQYF
TRBV27	TRBJ2-7	TRBD1	.	TGTGCCAGCAGTTTAAGGTCTGTCGACAGGGGGACGCAGTCCTACGAGCAGTACTTC	CASSLRSVDRGTQSYEQYF
TRBV20-1	TRBJ2-3	.	.	TGCAGTGCTTCAGTAGATACGCAGTATTTT	CSASVDTQYF
TRBV28	TRBJ2-3	.	.	TGTGCCAGCAGTACACGGGCAGATACGCAGTATTTT	CASSTRADTQYF
TRBV28	TRBJ2-7	TRBD1	.	TGTGCCAGCAGTCCTCCGGGACAGTACTACGAGCAGTACTTC	CASSPPGQYYEQYF
TRBV15	TRBJ2-7	TRBD1	.	TGTGCCACCAGCAGCCGAGGGGGCCGGTACGAGCAGTACTTC	CATSSRGGRYEQYF
TRBV7-2	TRBJ2-2	TRBD2	.	TGTGCCAGCAGCGAGGGACTACAAGGGGAGCTGTTTTTT	CASSEGLQGELFF
TRBV6-1	TRBJ1-2	.	.	TGTGCCAGCAGTGAAGCAGGCAGGGGAAGTCATGGCTACACCTTC	CASSEAGRGSHGYTF
TRBV12-3/TRBV12-4	TRBJ1-5	TRBD1	.	TGTGCCAGCAGTTACGACAGGGGTCAGCCCCAGCATTTT	CASSYDRGQPQHF
TRBV7-9	TRBJ1-2	.	.	TGTGCCAGCAGCAGGGGCAGGGCTGGCTACACCTTC	CASSRGRAGYTF
TRBV6-5	TRBJ1-2	.	once	TGTGCCAGCAGTTATTCGGGGACAAACTATGGCTACACCTTC	CASSYSGTNYGYTF
TRBV6-2/TRBV6-3	TRBJ1-5	.	.	TGTGCCAGCAGTCGGCGACAGAACAATCAGCCCCAGCATTTT	CASSRRQNNQPQHF
TRBV5-5	TRBJ2-5	TRBD2	.	TGTGCCAGCAGCCCGTGGACTAGCGGGGGGGCGGAGACCCAGTACTTC	CASSPWTSGGAETQYF
TRBV6-6	TRBJ2-1	TRBD2	.	TGCGTAAGCGGGGGCAATGAGCAGTTCTTC	CVSGGNEQFF
TRBV5-8	TRBJ1-2	TRBD1	once	TGTGCCAGCAGCTTGTATTCCGGGACAGGGACGGGCTATGGCTACACCTTC	CASSLYSGTGTGYGYTF
TRBV30	TRBJ1-5	.	.	TGTGCCTGGCAGTCTACAGGGCAGCCCCAGCATTTT	CAWQSTGQPQHF
TRBV6-4	TRBJ2-1	.	.	TGTGCCAGCAGTGACGACTCCGGCGCCTCCTCCCATGAGCAGTTCTTC	CASSDDSGASSHEQFF
TRBV6-4	TRBJ2-7	TRBD1	few	TGTGCCAGCAGTGAAGCCGGGACAGGGGCCCACGAGCAGTACTTC	CASSEAGTGAHEQYF
TRBV19	TRBJ1-1	.	.	TGTGCCAGTAGCGCGAAGAGGTACACTGAAGCTTTCTTT	CASSAKRYTEAFF
TRBV7-9	TRBJ2-7	TRBD1	large	TGTGCCAGCAGCGGTTTGGACAGGGGAGACTACGAGCAGTACTTC	CASSGLDRGDYEQYF
TRBV5-4	TRBJ2-3	.	.	TGTGCCAGCAGTCTGCCGGGGGTCACAGATACGCAGTATTTT	CASSLPGVTDTQYF
TRBV3-1/TRBV3-2	TRBJ1-1	TRBD1	.	TGTGCCAGCAACTCGGACAGGGGGAACACTGAAGCTTTCTTT	CASNSDRGNTEAFF